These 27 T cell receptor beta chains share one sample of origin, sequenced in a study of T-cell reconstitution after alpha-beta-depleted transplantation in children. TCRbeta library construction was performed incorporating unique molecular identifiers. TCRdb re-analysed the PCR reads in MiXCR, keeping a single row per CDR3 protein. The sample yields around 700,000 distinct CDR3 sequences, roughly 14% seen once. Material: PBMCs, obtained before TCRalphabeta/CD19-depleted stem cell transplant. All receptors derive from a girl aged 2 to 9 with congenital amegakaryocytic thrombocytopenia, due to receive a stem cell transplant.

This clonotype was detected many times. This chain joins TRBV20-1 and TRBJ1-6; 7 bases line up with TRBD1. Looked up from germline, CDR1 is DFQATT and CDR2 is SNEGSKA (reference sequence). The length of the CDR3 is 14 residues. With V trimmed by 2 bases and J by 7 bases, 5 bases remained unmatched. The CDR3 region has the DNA TGCAGTGCTAGAAGGGCAGGGGGAAATTCACCCCTCCACTTT. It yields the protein CSARRAGGNSPLHF.

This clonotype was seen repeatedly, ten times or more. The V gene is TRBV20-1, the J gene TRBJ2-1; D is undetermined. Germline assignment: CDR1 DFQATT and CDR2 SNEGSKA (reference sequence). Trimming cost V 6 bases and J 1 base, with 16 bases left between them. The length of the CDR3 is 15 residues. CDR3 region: CSADDLRMSYNEQFF. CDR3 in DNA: TGCAGTGCAGATGACCTCAGAATGTCCTACAATGAGCAGTTCTTC.

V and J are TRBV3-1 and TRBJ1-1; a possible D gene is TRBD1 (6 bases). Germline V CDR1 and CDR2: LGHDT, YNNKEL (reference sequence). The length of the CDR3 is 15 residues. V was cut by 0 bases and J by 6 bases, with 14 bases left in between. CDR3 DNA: TGTGCCAGCAGCCAAGAACCACAGGGAGTCGCTGAAGCTTTCTTT. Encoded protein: CASSQEPQGVAEAFF. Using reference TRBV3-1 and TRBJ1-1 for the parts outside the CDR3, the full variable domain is DTAVSQTPKYLVTQMGNDKSIKCEQNLGHDTMYWYKQDSKKFLKIMFSYNNKELIINETVPNRFSPKSPDKAHLNLHINSLELGDSAVYFCASSQEPQGVAEAFFGQGTRLTVV.

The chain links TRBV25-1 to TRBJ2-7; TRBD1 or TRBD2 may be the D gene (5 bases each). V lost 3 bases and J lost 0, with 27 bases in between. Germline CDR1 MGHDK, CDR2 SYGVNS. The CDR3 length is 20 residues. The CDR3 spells CASSEGRDPLPFTGSYEQYF. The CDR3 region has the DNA TGTGCCAGCAGTGAGGGCCGGGACCCCCTCCCGTTTACTGGCTCCTACGAGCAGTACTTC.

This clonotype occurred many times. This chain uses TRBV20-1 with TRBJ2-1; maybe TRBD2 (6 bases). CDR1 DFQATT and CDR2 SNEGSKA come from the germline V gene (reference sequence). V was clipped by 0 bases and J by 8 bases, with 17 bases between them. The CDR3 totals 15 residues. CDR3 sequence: CSARDVEGRMDEQFF. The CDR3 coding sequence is TGCAGTGCTAGAGATGTGGAGGGACGAATGGATGAGCAGTTCTTC.

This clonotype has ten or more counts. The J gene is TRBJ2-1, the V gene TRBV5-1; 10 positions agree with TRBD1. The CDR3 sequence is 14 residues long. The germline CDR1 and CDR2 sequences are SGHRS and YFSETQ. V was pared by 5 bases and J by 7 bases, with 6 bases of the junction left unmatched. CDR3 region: CASSWDRGLNEQFF. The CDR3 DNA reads TGCGCCAGCAGTTGGGACAGGGGCCTGAATGAGCAGTTCTTC. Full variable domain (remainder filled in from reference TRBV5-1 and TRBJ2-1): KAGVTQTPRYLIKTRGQQVTLSCSPISGHRSVSWYQQTPGQGLQFLFEYFSETQRNKGNFPGRFSGRQFSNSRSEMNVSTLELGDSALYLCASSWDRGLNEQFFGPGTRLTVL.

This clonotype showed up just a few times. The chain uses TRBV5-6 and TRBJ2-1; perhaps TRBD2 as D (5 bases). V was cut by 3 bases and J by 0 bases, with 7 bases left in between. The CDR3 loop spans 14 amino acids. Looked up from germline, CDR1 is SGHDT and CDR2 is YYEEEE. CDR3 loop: CASSSGNSYNEQFF. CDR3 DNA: TGTGCCAGCAGCTCGGGAAACTCCTACAATGAGCAGTTCTTC.

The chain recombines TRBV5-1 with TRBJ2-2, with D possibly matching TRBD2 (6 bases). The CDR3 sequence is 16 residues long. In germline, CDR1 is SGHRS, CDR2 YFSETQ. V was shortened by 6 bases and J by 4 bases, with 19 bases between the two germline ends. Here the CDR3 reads CASTLLPGLTTGELFF. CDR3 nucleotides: TGCGCCAGCACCCTACTACCGGGACTCACCACCGGGGAGCTGTTTTTT.

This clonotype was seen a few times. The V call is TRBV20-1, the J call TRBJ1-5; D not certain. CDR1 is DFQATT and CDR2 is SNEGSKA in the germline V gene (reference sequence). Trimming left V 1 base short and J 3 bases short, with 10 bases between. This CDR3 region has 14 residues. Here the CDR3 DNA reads TGCAGTGCTAGAGTGGGAGGGCTCAATCAGCCCCAGCATTTT. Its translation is CSARVGGLNQPQHF.

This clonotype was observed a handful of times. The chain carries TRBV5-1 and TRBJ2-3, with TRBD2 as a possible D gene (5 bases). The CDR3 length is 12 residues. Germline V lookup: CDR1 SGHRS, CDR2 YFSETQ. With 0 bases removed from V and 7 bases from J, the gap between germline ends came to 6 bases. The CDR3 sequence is CASSLGENTQYF. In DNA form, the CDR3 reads TGCGCCAGCAGCTTGGGGGAGAATACGCAGTATTTT.

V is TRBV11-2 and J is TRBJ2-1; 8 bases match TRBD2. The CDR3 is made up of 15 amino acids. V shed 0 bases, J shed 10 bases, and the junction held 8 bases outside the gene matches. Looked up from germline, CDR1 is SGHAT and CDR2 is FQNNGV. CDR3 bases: TGTGCCAGCAGCTTAGATTCGCTAGCGGGTGGCGAGCAGTTCTTC. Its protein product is CASSLDSLAGGEQFF.

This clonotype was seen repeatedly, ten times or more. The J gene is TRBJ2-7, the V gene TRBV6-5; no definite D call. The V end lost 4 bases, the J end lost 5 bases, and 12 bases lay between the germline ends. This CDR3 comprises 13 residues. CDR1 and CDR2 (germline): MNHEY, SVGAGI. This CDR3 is CASSWIGNDEQYF. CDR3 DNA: TGTGCCAGCAGTTGGATCGGTAACGACGAGCAGTACTTC.

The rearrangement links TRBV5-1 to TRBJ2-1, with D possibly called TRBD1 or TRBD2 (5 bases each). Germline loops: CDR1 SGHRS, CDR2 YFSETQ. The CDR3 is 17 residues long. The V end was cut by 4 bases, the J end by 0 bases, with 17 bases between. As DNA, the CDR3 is TGCGCCAGCAGCCTAGCTATGGGGGTCAGCTCCTACAATGAGCAGTTCTTC. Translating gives CASSLAMGVSSYNEQFF.

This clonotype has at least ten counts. The CDR3 DNA follows: TGTGCCAGCAGCTTAGGGACAGGGTCCAAAGAGACCCAGTACTTC. This translates into CASSLGTGSKETQYF. The V gene is TRBV7-2, the J gene TRBJ2-5; 8 bases are shared with TRBD1. The junction had 4 bases not matched to a gene; V was cut back by 1 base and J by 3 bases. The CDR3 sequence is 15 residues long. Germline V lookup: CDR1 SGHTA, CDR2 FQGNSA.

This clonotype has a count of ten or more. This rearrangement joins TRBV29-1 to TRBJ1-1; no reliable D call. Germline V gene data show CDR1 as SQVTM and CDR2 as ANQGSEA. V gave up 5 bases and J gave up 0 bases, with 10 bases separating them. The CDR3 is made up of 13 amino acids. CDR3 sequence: CSVRKVLNTEAFF. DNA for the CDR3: TGCAGCGTTCGGAAGGTTTTGAACACTGAAGCTTTCTTT. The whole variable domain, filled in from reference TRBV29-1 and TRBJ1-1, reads SAVISQKPSRDICQRGTSLTIQCQVDSQVTMMFWYRQQPGQSLTLIATANQGSEATYESGFVIDKFPISRPNLTFSTLTVSNMSPEDSSIYLCSVRKVLNTEAFFGQGTRLTVV.

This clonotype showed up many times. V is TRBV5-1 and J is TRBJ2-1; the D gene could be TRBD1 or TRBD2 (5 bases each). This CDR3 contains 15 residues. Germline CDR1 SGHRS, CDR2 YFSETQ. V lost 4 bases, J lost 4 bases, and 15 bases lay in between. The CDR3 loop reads CASSPGRDPYNEQFF. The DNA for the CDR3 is TGCGCCAGCAGCCCGGGGCGCGACCCGTACAATGAGCAGTTCTTC.

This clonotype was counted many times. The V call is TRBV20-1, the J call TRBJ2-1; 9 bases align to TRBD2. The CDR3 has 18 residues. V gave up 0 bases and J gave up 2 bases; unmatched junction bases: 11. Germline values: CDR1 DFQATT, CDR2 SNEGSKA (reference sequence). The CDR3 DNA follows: TGCAGTGCTAGAGATCTGTTCGCGGGAGGGTTCACCTACAATGAGCAGTTCTTC. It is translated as CSARDLFAGGFTYNEQFF.

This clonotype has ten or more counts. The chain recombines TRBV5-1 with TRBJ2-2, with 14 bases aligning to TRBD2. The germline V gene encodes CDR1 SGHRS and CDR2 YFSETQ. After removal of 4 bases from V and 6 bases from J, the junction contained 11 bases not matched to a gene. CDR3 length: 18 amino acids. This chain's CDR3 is CASSLTPGLAGEAGELFF. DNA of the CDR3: TGCGCCAGCAGCCTCACACCGGGACTAGCGGGAGAGGCCGGGGAGCTGTTTTTT.

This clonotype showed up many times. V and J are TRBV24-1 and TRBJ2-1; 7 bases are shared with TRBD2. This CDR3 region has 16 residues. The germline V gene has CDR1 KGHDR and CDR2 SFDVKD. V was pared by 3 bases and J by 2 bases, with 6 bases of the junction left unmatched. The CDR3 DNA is TGTGCCACCAGTGATCGGGCGGGAGACACCTACAATGAGCAGTTCTTC. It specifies CATSDRAGDTYNEQFF.

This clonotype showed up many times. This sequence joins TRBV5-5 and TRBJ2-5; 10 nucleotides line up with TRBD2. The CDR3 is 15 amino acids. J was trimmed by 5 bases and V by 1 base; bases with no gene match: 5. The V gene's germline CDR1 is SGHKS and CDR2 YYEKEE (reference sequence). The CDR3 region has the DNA TGTGCCAGCAGCTTGTTAGCGGGAGGCATGGAGACCCAGTACTTC. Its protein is CASSLLAGGMETQYF.

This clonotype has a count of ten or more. The CDR3 DNA reads TGTGCCAGCAGTATGGTCACCCTCCTAGCCAAAAACATTCAGTACTTC. It translates to CASSMVTLLAKNIQYF. The rearrangement joins TRBV12-3 or TRBV12-4 to TRBJ2-4, with D hard to call. The CDR3 contains 16 residues. V was clipped by 5 bases and J by 0 bases, with 14 bases between them.

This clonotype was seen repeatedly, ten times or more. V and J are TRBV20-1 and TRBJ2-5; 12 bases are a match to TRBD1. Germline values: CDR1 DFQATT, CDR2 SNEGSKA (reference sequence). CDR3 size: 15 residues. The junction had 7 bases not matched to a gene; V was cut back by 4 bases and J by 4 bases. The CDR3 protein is CSATGTGGFGETQYF. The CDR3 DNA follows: TGCAGTGCTACCGGGACAGGGGGCTTCGGAGAGACCCAGTACTTC.

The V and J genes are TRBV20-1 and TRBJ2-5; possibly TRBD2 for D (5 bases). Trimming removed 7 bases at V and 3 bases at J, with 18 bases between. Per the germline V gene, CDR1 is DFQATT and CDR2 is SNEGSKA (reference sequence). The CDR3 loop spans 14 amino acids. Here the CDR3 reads CSGLTGWREETQYF. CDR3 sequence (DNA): TGCAGTGGGTTGACGGGTTGGCGGGAAGAGACCCAGTACTTC.

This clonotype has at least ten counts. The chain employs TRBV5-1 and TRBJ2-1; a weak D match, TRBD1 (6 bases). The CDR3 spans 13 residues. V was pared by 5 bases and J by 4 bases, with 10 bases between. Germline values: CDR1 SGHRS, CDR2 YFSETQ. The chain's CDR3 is CASSGTPYNEQFF. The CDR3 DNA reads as TGCGCCAGCAGTGGGACACCGTACAATGAGCAGTTCTTC.

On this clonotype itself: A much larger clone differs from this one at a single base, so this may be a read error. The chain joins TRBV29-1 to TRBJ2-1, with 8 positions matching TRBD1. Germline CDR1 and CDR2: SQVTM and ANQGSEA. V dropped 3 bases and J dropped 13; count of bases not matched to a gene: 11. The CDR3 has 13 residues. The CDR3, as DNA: TGCAGCGTTGAGGTGACAGGGGTGGGGGATCAGTTCTTC. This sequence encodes CSVEVTGVGDQFF.

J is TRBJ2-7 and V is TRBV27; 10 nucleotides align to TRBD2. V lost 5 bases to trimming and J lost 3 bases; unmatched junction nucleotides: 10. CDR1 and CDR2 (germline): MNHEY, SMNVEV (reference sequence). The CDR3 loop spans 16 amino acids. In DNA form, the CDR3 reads TGTGCCAGCAGTCTCTTGCTAGCGGGAGTAAGCTACGAGCAGTACTTC. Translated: CASSLLLAGVSYEQYF.

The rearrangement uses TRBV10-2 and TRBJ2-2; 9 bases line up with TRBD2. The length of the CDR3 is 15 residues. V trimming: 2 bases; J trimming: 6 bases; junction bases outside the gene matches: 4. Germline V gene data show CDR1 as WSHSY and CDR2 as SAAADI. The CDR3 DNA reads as TGCGCCAGCAGTGAGGTAGCGGGAGCCGCCGGGGAGCTGTTTTTT. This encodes CASSEVAGAAGELFF.